Shown below are 19 T cell receptor beta chains from a single sample sequenced in a study of shared clonotypes between healthy human individuals. This table comes from immunoSEQ multiplex PCR, and its TCRdb copy is limited to in-frame clones, with some not included. This sample carries about 490,000 clones, around 80% of them seen once, and the ten largest clones take approximately 12%. The sample comprised PBMCs. The source of these receptors is a middle-aged woman in good health. Some clones in this sample may be carry-over from other donors' samples.

As to this clone: This sample includes further DNA sequences coding for the same CDR3. The chain has TRBV7-7 and TRBJ1-4, with 7 bases aligning to TRBD1. The J segment lost 2 bases and the V segment lost 5 bases, leaving 2 bases of the junction unmatched. The CDR3 length is 14 residues. Germline V gene sequence: CDR1 SSHAT, CDR2 FNYEAQ (reference sequence). The CDR3 DNA follows: TGTGCCAGCAGCCCAGGGGGGACTAATGAAAAACTGTTTTTT. Amino acid sequence: CASSPGGTNEKLFF.

The V and J genes are TRBV5-1 and TRBJ2-7, with 10 bases aligning to TRBD2. The CDR3 spans 15 residues. J lost 5 bases, V lost 4 bases, and 9 bases had no gene match. From germline, CDR1 is SGHRS and CDR2 YFSETQ. The chain's CDR3 is CASSTTSGVGDEQYF. DNA for the CDR3: TGCGCCAGCAGCACTACTAGCGGGGTGGGGGACGAGCAGTACTTC.

The V gene is TRBV11-2, the J gene TRBJ2-6, with no clear D. Trimming removed 8 bases at V and 0 bases at J, with 8 bases between. Germline V gene lookup returns CDR1 SGHAT and CDR2 FQNNGV. This CDR3 region has 14 residues. The CDR3 DNA sequence: TGTGCCAGCCAACGAATCTCTGGGGCCAACGTCCTGACTTTC. It specifies CASQRISGANVLTF.

The genes are TRBV4-1 and TRBJ1-2, with D possibly being TRBD1 (5 bases). The germline gives CDR1 MGHRA, CDR2 YSYEKL. V was clipped by 1 base and J by 11 bases, with 14 bases between them. The CDR3 covers 13 residues. The CDR3 bases are TGCGCCAGCAGCCAAGCCGGGGGTCCCGTTTACACCTTC. This gives the protein CASSQAGGPVYTF.

J is TRBJ1-1 and V is TRBV5-4; 7 bases align to TRBD1. J lost 11 bases, V lost 0 bases, and 10 bases had no gene match. Per the germline V gene, CDR1 is SGHNT and CDR2 is YYREEE (reference sequence). The CDR3 covers 14 residues. CDR3 nucleotide sequence: TGTGCCAGCAGCTTGGGGGGTGGACAGGTTCGGGCTTTCTTT. Protein: CASSLGGGQVRAFF.

The chain employs TRBV28 and TRBJ2-7; possibly TRBD2 for D (6 bases). The germline V gene encodes CDR1 MDHEN and CDR2 SYDVKM. This CDR3 region has 14 residues. V was shortened by 2 bases and J by 3 bases, with 11 bases between the two germline ends. The CDR3 coding sequence is TGTGCCAGCAGTTTAGCCAGGGAGGTCTACGAGCAGTACTTC. This gives the protein CASSLAREVYEQYF.

The chain employs TRBV7-3 and TRBJ2-3, with TRBD2 matching over 10 bases. This CDR3 region has 15 residues. Looked up from germline, CDR1 is SGHTA and CDR2 is FQGTGA. The J segment lost 7 bases and the V segment lost 2 bases, leaving 6 bases of the junction unmatched. In nucleotides, the CDR3 is TGTGCCAGCAGCTTACTAGCGGGAGTTCGACATACGCAGTATTTT. Encoded protein: CASSLLAGVRHTQYF.

This clone was seen only once. This sequence joins TRBV6-5 and TRBJ1-4; D is possibly TRBD1 (6 bases). The germline V gene encodes CDR1 MNHEY and CDR2 SVGAGI. Deletions cut 6 bases from V and 13 bases from J, with 24 bases between. The length of the CDR3 is 15 residues. For the CDR3, the DNA is TGTGCCAGCAGCGGGGGCGTGTCGGGCCAAAAGGGACTGTTTTTT. Its translation is CASSGGVSGQKGLFF.

This chain connects TRBV5-1 to TRBJ2-2, with 7 bases that match TRBD1. J gave up 5 bases and V 2 bases, and 15 bases lay outside the gene matches. CDR3 size: 18 residues. Germline V gives CDR1 SGHRS, CDR2 YFSETQ. CDR3 residues: CASSLTSPGQSPTGELFF. DNA of the CDR3: TGCGCCAGCAGCTTAACTTCCCCGGGACAGAGTCCTACCGGGGAGCTGTTTTTT.

This clone has a handful of counts. The rearrangement joins TRBV5-1 to TRBJ2-1; the match to TRBD2 covers 9 bases. The junction had 3 bases not matched to a gene; V was cut back by 1 base and J by 4 bases. The CDR3 spans 15 residues. CDR1 is SGHRS and CDR2 is YFSETQ in the germline V gene. The CDR3 region has the DNA TGCGCCAGCAGCTTGATAGCGGGGGTATACAATGAGCAGTTCTTC. Protein: CASSLIAGVYNEQFF.

The chain combines TRBV5-1 with TRBJ2-1; TRBD2 agrees at 7 bases. The germline V gene encodes CDR1 SGHRS and CDR2 YFSETQ. J gave up 1 base and V 1 base, and 5 bases lay outside the gene matches. The length of the CDR3 is 16 residues. The chain's CDR3 is CASSLLPSGSYNEQFF. CDR3 coding DNA: TGCGCCAGCAGCTTGTTGCCTAGCGGATCCTACAATGAGCAGTTCTTC.

V usage is TRBV11-2 and J usage is TRBJ1-1; 7 nucleotides line up with TRBD1. This CDR3 contains 15 residues. CDR1 SGHAT and CDR2 FQNNGV come from the germline V gene. After removal of 4 bases from V and 1 base from J, the junction contained 6 bases not matched to a gene. The CDR3 DNA is TGTGCCAGCAGCTCGCCCGGACAGGCGAACACTGAAGCTTTCTTT. Translation: CASSSPGQANTEAFF.

The J gene is TRBJ1-2, the V gene TRBV28, with 8 bases matching TRBD1. Germline-derived CDR1 and CDR2 are MDHEN and SYDVKM. V shed 4 bases, J shed 6 bases, and the junction held 7 bases outside the gene matches. This CDR3 has 14 residues. This chain's CDR3 is CASSSYKTGDGYTF. The DNA of the CDR3 is TGTGCCAGCAGTTCCTACAAGACAGGGGATGGCTACACCTTC.

The chain couples TRBV6-5 to TRBJ2-7, with TRBD1 identical over 9 bases. The CDR3 spans 15 residues. From germline, CDR1 is MNHEY and CDR2 SVGAGI. The J segment lost 5 bases and the V segment lost 0 bases, leaving 5 bases of the junction unmatched. In nucleotides, the CDR3 is TGTGCCAGCAGTTACTCGGGGGACAGGGCCCACGAGCAGTACTTC. As protein: CASSYSGDRAHEQYF.

The chain joins TRBV7-2 to TRBJ1-2; D is uncertain. This CDR3 region has 14 residues. Trimming took 0 bases from V and 4 from J, leaving 9 bases between them. CDR1 and CDR2 from the germline V gene are SGHTA and FQGNSA. For the CDR3, the DNA is TGTGCCAGCAGCTTAGCGGCGGAGATCTATGGCTACACCTTC. This gives the protein CASSLAAEIYGYTF.

This clone was counted between two and nine times. Other DNA sequences in this sample translate to the same CDR3. The chain employs TRBV4-2 and TRBJ1-4; TRBD1 is a possible D gene (5 bases). From germline, CDR1 is LGHNA and CDR2 YNFKEQ. Trimming took 6 bases from V and 6 from J, leaving 14 bases between them. This CDR3 is 14 amino acids long. CDR3 sequence (DNA): TGTGCCAGCAGTCCCGGCCAGGGCGATGAAAAACTGTTTTTT. Translation: CASSPGQGDEKLFF.

The J gene is TRBJ2-3, the V gene TRBV7-2, with 7 bases identical to TRBD1. Germline V CDR1 and CDR2: SGHTA, FQGNSA. The CDR3 has 14 amino acids. J lost 6 bases, V lost 1 base, and 4 bases had no gene match. CDR3 sequence: CASSLERGQDTQYF. CDR3 nucleotide sequence: TGTGCCAGCAGCTTAGAAAGGGGGCAGGATACGCAGTATTTT.

The chain carries TRBV18 and TRBJ2-5; D ambiguous. The CDR3 length is 12 residues. CDR1 and CDR2 (germline): KGHSH, LQKENI. V lost 2 bases, J lost 0 bases, and 1 base lay in between. The DNA of the CDR3 is TGTGCCAGCTCACCAGACCAAGAGACCCAGTACTTC. The encoded protein is CASSPDQETQYF.

As to this clone: Other nucleotide sequences from this sample produce the same CDR3. V and J are TRBV5-1 and TRBJ2-1, with a tentative D call TRBD1 (6 bases). This CDR3 contains 14 residues. Germline CDR1 and CDR2: SGHRS and YFSETQ. V was trimmed by 2 bases and J by 0 bases, leaving 6 bases between them. CDR3 in DNA: TGCGCCAGCAGCTTAGGGGGCTCCTACAATGAGCAGTTCTTC. Protein sequence: CASSLGGSYNEQFF.